The 17 T cell receptor beta chains below were found in one sample sequenced in a study of CD8 T cells in ankylosing spondylitis. TCRdb used MiXCR to reprocess the 5' RACE reads, holding one entry per CDR3 protein. The table includes 800,000 to 900,000 distinct CDR3 sequences, around 11% detected once. These TCRs are of unknown antigen specificity. Study-level results: One TCR beta motif, made up of 7 or 8 highly homologous variants, appeared characteristic of ankylosing spondylitis blood.

What was sequenced was blood, either unsorted or a sorted T cell fraction (not recorded which). Receptors were obtained from a male donor with ankylosing spondylitis.

This chain connects TRBV7-2 to TRBJ1-2, with TRBD1 matching 10 bases. V was pared by 5 bases and J by 2 bases, with 8 bases of the junction left unmatched. Germline-derived CDR1 and CDR2 are SGHTA and FQGNSA. This CDR3 is built from 16 residues. CDR3 amino acids: CASSPQGQGTNYGYTF. CDR3 bases: TGTGCCAGCAGCCCCCAGGGACAGGGGACGAACTATGGCTACACCTTC.

The V call is TRBV20-1, the J call TRBJ1-1; TRBD1 matches 9 bases. V shed 3 bases and J 3 bases; nucleotides not matched to a gene: 5. The CDR3 loop spans 14 amino acids. The germline V gene encodes CDR1 DFQATT and CDR2 SNEGSKA (reference sequence). This chain's CDR3 is CSASQQGAYTEAFF. DNA of the CDR3: TGCAGTGCTAGCCAACAGGGGGCGTACACTGAAGCTTTCTTT.

This clonotype was detected only a few times. The genes are TRBV18 and TRBJ1-5; no clear D gene. V shed 3 bases and J shed 1 base, with 7 bases lying between them. This CDR3 has 14 amino acids. The V gene's germline CDR1 is KGHSH and CDR2 LQKENI. The CDR3 is CASSPDWSNQPQHF. DNA for the CDR3: TGTGCCAGCTCACCGGACTGGAGCAATCAGCCCCAGCATTTT.

This clonotype has a handful of counts. The chain combines TRBV9 with TRBJ1-1; the D gene is possibly TRBD1 (5 bases). CDR1 is SGDLS and CDR2 is YYNGEE in the germline V gene. The length of the CDR3 is 13 residues. Trimming removed 0 bases from V and 8 bases from J, with 11 bases in between. The CDR3 bases are TGTGCCAGCAGCGTAGCGGGAGAGGGGGAAGCTTTCTTT. This sequence encodes CASSVAGEGEAFF.

This chain connects TRBV24-1 to TRBJ1-1; tentatively, D is TRBD1 (5 bases). The CDR3 spans 13 residues. V dropped 3 bases and J dropped 5 bases, with 9 bases sitting between them. Germline CDR1 and CDR2: KGHDR and SFDVKD. CDR3 region: CATSDQGRTEAFF. In nucleotides, the CDR3 is TGTGCCACCAGTGATCAGGGTAGGACTGAAGCTTTCTTT.

The sample holds many counts of this clonotype. V is TRBV7-2 and J is TRBJ1-2; D remains unclear. CDR1 SGHTA and CDR2 FQGNSA come from the germline V gene. This CDR3 has 14 amino acids. V was clipped by 0 bases and J by 5 bases, with 10 bases between them. CDR3 loop: CASSLARVWYGYTF. The CDR3 coding sequence is TGTGCCAGCAGCTTAGCACGGGTGTGGTATGGCTACACCTTC.

The table lists this clonotype with a few counts. The chain combines TRBV20-1 with TRBJ2-3; D gene unclear. V lost 3 bases to trimming and J lost 1 base, with 11 bases between them. This CDR3 has 14 amino acids. Germline V CDR1 and CDR2: DFQATT, SNEGSKA (reference sequence). The CDR3 spells CSARVEAGTDTQYF. Here the CDR3 DNA reads TGCAGTGCTAGGGTTGAGGCGGGCACAGATACGCAGTATTTT.

The table lists this clonotype with many counts. This chain joins TRBV4-3 and TRBJ1-1; 7 nucleotides agree with TRBD1. This CDR3 is 14 amino acids long. V trimming: 4 bases; J trimming: 6 bases; junction bases outside the gene matches: 8. Germline V gives CDR1 LGHNA, CDR2 YSLEER. CDR3 nucleotide sequence: TGCGCCAGCAGCCCTGAGGGGGCAAGGTCTGAAGCTTTCTTT. Its protein is CASSPEGARSEAFF.

The gene calls are TRBV15 and TRBJ1-2; a weak D match, TRBD1 (5 bases). This CDR3 has 14 amino acids. The V gene's germline CDR1 is LNHNV and CDR2 YYDKDF (reference sequence). With 4 bases removed from V and 8 bases from J, the gap between germline ends came to 17 bases. Here the CDR3 reads CATSTWDAGPGYTF. CDR3 DNA: TGTGCCACCAGCACTTGGGACGCCGGCCCCGGCTACACCTTC.

In the case of this clonotype: A much larger clone lies one base from this, so it may be a read error. This chain uses TRBV29-1 with TRBJ2-1; no firm D call. This CDR3 contains 11 residues. CDR1 is SQVTM and CDR2 is ANQGSEA in the germline V gene. CDR3 nucleotide sequence: TGCAGCGTTGTGTTCTACAATGACCAGTTCTTC. Translating it yields CSVVFYNDQFF.

This clonotype has at least ten counts. This sequence joins TRBV4-2 and TRBJ2-7; tentatively, D is TRBD1 or TRBD2 (5 bases each). Germline loops: CDR1 LGHNA, CDR2 YNFKEQ. The V and J ends lost 1 base and 2 bases respectively, with 12 bases between them. The CDR3 has 15 residues. This CDR3 is CASSQAGPTPYEQYF. CDR3 in DNA: TGTGCCAGCAGCCAAGCGGGACCAACTCCCTACGAGCAGTACTTC.

The chain links TRBV10-3 to TRBJ2-1; 11 bases map to TRBD1. The CDR3 length is 18 residues. In germline, CDR1 is ENHRY, CDR2 SYGVKD. V was pared by 3 bases and J by 2 bases, with 9 bases of the junction left unmatched. The chain's CDR3 is CAISDRDRGILAYNEQFF. CDR3 in DNA: TGTGCCATCAGTGACCGGGACAGGGGGATTCTCGCCTACAATGAGCAGTTCTTC.

This chain links TRBV28 with TRBJ2-7, with D hard to call. Trimming cost V 6 bases and J 3 bases, with 15 bases left between them. Germline V gene sequence: CDR1 MDHEN, CDR2 SYDVKM. The CDR3 runs to 14 residues. CDR3 loop: CASRPPGRGYEQYF. In DNA form, the CDR3 reads TGTGCCAGCAGACCCCCCGGGCGCGGCTACGAGCAGTACTTC. Filled out from reference TRBV28 and TRBJ2-7, the complete variable domain reads DVKVTQSSRYLVKRTGEKVFLECVQDMDHENMFWYRQDPGLGLRLIYFSYDVKMKEKGDIPEGYSVSREKKERFSLILESASTNQTSMYLCASRPPGRGYEQYFGPGTRLTVT.

In this sample, this clonotype turned up many times. V gene TRBV6-5 combines with J gene TRBJ1-1, with 7 bases that match TRBD1. Trimming cost V 5 bases and J 8 bases; bases outside gene matches: 5. Germline V gene data show CDR1 as MNHEY and CDR2 as SVGAGI. There are 12 residues in the CDR3. The CDR3: CASSKQGREAFF. In DNA, the CDR3 is TGTGCCAGCAGTAAACAGGGGAGGGAAGCTTTCTTT.

In this sample, this clonotype turned up a few times. The V call is TRBV15, the J call TRBJ1-6; D ambiguous. The ends were cut back, 0 bases at V and 7 bases at J, with 10 bases in the middle. Germline-derived CDR1 and CDR2 are LNHNV and YYDKDF (reference sequence). The CDR3 spans 15 residues. CDR3 amino acids: CATSREPDPNSPLHF. CDR3 nucleotides: TGTGCCACCAGCAGAGAACCTGACCCGAATTCACCCCTCCACTTT.

This clonotype was counted ten times or more. The chain joins TRBV20-1 to TRBJ2-2; 10 nucleotides align to TRBD2. The ends lost 3 bases at V and 1 base at J; junction bases unmatched: 5. The CDR3 has 16 residues. Looked up from germline, CDR1 is DFQATT and CDR2 is SNEGSKA (reference sequence). The CDR3 loop reads CSASPRLAGNTGELFF. The DNA for the CDR3 is TGCAGTGCTAGCCCGAGACTAGCGGGGAACACCGGGGAGCTGTTTTTT.

This clonotype has a handful of counts. This sequence joins TRBV6-2 or TRBV6-3 and TRBJ2-5; 10 bases agree with TRBD2. CDR1 and CDR2 (germline): MNHEY, SVGEGT. The CDR3 sequence is 17 residues long. Trimming cost V 4 bases and J 4 bases; bases outside gene matches: 12. The CDR3 spells CASSSRQLAGNGETQYF. CDR3 sequence (DNA): TGTGCCAGCAGTTCCCGACAACTAGCGGGAAATGGAGAGACCCAGTACTTC.